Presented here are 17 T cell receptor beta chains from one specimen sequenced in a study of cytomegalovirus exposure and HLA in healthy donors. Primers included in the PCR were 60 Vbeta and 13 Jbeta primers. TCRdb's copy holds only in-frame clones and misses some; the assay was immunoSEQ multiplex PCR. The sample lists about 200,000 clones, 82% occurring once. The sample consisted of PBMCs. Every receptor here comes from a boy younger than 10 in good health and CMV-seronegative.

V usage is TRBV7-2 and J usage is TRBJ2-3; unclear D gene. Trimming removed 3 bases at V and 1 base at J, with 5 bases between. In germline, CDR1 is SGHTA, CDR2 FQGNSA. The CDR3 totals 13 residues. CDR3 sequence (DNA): TGTGCCAGCAGCTTCCAGGGCACAGATACGCAGTATTTT. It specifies CASSFQGTDTQYF.

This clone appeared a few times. CDR3 protein: CASSQAYRDNTEAFF. CDR3 DNA: TGTGCCAGCAGCCAAGCTTACAGGGATAACACTGAAGCTTTCTTT. The rearrangement links TRBV4-2 to TRBJ1-1, with a possible D match to TRBD1 (6 bases). Per germline, CDR1 LGHNA and CDR2 YNFKEQ. V was clipped by 1 base and J by 2 bases, with 11 bases between them. The CDR3 is 15 residues long.

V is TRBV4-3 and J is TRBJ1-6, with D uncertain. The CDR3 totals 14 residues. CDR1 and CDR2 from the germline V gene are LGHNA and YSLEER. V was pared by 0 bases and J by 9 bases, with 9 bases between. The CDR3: CASSQDERGSPLHF. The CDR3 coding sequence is TGCGCCAGCAGCCAAGATGAACGGGGTTCACCCCTCCACTTT.

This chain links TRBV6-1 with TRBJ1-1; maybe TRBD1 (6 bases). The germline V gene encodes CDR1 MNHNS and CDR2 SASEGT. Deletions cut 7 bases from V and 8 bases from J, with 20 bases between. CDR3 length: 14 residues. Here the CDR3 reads CASTPTGLTGEAFF. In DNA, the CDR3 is TGTGCCAGCACCCCAACAGGGCTGACTGGCGAAGCTTTCTTT.

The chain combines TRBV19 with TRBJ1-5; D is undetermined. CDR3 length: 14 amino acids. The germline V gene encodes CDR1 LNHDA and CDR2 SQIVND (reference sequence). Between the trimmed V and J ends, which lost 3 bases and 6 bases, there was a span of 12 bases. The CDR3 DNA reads TGTGCCAGTAGTATCCCCGGGGAGGCTCAGCCCCAGCATTTT. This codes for CASSIPGEAQPQHF.

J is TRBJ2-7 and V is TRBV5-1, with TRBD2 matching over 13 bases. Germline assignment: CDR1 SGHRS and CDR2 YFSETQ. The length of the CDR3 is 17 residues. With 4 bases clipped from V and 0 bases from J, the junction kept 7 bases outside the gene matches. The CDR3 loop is CASSPGLAGAFSYEQYF. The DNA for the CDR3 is TGCGCCAGCAGCCCAGGACTAGCGGGGGCCTTCTCCTACGAGCAGTACTTC.

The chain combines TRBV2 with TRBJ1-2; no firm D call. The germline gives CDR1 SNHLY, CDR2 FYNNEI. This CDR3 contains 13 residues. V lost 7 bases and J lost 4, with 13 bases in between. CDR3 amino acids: CASKPGSAYGYTF. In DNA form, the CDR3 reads TGTGCCAGCAAACCGGGAAGTGCCTATGGCTACACCTTC.

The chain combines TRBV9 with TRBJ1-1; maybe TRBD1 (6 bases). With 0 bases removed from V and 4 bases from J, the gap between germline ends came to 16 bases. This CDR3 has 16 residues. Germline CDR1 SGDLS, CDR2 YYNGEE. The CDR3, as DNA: TGTGCCAGCAGCGTAGGGGATCACAGGGAGATCACTGAAGCTTTCTTT. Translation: CASSVGDHREITEAFF.

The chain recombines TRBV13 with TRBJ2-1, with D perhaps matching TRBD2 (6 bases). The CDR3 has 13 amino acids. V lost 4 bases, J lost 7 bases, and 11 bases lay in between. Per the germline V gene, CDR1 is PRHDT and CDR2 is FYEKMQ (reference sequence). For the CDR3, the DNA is TGTGCCAGCAGCTCCGGCGCGGGAAATGAGCAGTTCTTC. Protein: CASSSGAGNEQFF. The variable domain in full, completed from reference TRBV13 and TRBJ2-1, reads AAGVIQSPRHLIKEKRETATLKCYPIPRHDTVYWYQQGPGQDPQFLISFYEKMQSDKGSIPDRFSAQQFSDYHSELNMSSLELGDSALYFCASSSGAGNEQFFGPGTRLTVL.

CDR3 sequence (DNA): TGTGCCGGCCGTCTAGCGGGGGCCGACAATGAGCAGTTCTTC. It encodes CAGRLAGADNEQFF. The rearrangement joins TRBV19 to TRBJ2-1; 10 bases are shared with TRBD2. Per the germline V gene, CDR1 is LNHDA and CDR2 is SQIVND (reference sequence). V trimming: 11 bases; J trimming: 5 bases; junction bases outside the gene matches: 9. The CDR3 extends over 14 amino acids.

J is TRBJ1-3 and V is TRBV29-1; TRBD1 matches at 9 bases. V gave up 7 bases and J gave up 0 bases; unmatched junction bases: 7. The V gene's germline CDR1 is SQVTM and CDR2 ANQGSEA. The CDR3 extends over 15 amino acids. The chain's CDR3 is CSAIPGQGSGNTIYF. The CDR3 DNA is TGCAGCGCCATACCGGGACAGGGCTCTGGAAACACCATATATTTT.

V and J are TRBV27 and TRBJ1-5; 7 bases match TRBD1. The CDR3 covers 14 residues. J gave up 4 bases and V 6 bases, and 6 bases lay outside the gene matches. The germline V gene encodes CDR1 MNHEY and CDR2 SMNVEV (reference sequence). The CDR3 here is CASRGNRGNQPQHF. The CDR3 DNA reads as TGTGCCAGCAGGGGCAACAGGGGAAATCAGCCCCAGCATTTT.

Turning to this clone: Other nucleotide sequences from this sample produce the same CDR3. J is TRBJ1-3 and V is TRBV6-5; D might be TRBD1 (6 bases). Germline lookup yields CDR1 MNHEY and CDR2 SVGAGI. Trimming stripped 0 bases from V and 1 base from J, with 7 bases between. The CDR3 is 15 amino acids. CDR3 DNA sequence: TGTGCCAGCAGTTACTCCACAGGGTCTGGAAACACCATATATTTT. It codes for CASSYSTGSGNTIYF.

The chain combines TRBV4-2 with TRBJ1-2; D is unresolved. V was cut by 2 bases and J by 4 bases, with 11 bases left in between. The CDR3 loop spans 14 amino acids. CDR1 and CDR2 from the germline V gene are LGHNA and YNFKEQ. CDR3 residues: CASSQTGISYGYTF. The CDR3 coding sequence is TGTGCCAGCAGCCAAACGGGGATCTCCTATGGCTACACCTTC.

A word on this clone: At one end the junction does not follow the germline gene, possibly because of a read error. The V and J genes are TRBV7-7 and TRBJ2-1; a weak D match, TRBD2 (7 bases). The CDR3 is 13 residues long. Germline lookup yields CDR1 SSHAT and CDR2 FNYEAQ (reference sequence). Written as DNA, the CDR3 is TGTGCTAGCAGCTTGGCGGGGGCCACGGAGCAGTTCTTC. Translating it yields CASSLAGATEQFF.

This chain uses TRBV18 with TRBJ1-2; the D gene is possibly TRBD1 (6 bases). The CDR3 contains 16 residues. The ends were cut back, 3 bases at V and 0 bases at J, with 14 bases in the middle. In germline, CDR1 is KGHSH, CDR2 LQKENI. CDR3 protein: CASSPIEGVSNYGYTF. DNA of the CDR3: TGTGCCAGCTCACCCATTGAGGGGGTTTCTAACTATGGCTACACCTTC. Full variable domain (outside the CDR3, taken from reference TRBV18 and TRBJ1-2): NAGVMQNPRHLVRRRGQEARLRCSPMKGHSHVYWYRQLPEEGLKFMVYLQKENIIDESGMPKERFSAEFPKEGPSILRIQQVVRGDSAAYFCASSPIEGVSNYGYTFGSGTRLTVV.

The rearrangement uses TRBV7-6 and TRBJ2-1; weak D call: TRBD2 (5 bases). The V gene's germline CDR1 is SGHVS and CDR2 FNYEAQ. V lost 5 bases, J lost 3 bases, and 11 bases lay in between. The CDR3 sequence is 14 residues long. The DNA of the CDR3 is TGTGCCAGCAGCCCCGGGATCCTCTACAATGAGCAGTTCTTC. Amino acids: CASSPGILYNEQFF.